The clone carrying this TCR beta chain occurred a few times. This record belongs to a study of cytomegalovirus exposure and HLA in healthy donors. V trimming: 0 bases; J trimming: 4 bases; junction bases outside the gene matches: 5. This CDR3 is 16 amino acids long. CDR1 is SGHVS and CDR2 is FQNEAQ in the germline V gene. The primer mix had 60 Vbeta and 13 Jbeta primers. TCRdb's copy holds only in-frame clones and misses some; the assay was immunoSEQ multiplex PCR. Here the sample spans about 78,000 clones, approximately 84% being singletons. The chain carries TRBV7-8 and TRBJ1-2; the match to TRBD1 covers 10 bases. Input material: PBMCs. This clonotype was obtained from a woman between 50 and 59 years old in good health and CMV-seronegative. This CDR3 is CASSLADRGLVYGYTF. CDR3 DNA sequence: TGTGCCAGCAGCTTAGCCGACAGGGGGCTTGTCTATGGCTACACCTTC.